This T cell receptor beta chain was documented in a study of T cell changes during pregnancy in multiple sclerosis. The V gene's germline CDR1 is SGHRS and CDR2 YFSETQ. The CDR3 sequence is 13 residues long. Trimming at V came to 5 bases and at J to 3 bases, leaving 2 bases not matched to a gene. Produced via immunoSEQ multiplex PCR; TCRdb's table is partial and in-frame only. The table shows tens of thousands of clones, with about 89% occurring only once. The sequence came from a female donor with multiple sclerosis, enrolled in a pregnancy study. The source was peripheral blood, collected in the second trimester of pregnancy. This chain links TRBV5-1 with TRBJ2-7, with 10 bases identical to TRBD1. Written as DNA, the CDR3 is TGCGCCAGCAGACGGACAGGGGGCTACGAGCAGTACTTC. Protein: CASRRTGGYEQYF.